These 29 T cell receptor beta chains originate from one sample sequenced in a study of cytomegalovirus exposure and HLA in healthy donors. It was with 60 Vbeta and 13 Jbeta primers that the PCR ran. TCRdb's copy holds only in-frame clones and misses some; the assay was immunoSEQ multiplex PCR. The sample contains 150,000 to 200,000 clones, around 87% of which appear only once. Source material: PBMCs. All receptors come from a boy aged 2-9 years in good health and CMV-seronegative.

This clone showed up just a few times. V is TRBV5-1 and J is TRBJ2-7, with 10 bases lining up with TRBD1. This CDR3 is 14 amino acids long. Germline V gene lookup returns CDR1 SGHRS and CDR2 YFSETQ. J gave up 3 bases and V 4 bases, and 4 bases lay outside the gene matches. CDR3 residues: CASSAGTGDYEQYF. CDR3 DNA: TGCGCCAGCAGCGCCGGGACAGGGGACTACGAGCAGTACTTC.

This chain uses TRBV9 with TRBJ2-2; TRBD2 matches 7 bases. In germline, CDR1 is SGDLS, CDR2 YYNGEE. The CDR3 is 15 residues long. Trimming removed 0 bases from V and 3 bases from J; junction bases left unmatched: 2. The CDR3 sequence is CASSVASGYTGELFF. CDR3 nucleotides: TGTGCCAGCAGCGTAGCTAGCGGCTACACCGGGGAGCTGTTTTTT.

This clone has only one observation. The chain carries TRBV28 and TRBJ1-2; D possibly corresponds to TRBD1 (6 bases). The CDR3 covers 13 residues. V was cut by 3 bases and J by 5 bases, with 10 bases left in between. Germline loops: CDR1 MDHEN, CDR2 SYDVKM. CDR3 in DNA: TGTGCCAGCAGTTTTCGGACAGAGTATGGCTACACCTTC. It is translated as CASSFRTEYGYTF.

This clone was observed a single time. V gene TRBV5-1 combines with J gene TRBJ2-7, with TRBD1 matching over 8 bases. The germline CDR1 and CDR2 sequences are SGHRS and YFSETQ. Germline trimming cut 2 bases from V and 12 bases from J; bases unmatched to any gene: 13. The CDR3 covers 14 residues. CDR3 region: CASSLPGQVGFRYF. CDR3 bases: TGCGCCAGCAGCTTACCGGGACAGGTAGGGTTCCGGTACTTC.

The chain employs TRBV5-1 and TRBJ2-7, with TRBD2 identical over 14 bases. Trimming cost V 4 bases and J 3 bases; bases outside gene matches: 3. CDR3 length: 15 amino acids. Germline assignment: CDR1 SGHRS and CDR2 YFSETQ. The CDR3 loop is CASSPGLAGGYEQYF. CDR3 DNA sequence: TGCGCCAGCAGCCCAGGACTAGCGGGGGGCTACGAGCAGTACTTC.

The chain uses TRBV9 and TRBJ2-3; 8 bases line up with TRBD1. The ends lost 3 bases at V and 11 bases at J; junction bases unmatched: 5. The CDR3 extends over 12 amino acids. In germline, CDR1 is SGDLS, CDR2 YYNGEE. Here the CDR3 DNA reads TGTGCCAGCAGCGCCGGACAGGGTTGGCAGTATTTT. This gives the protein CASSAGQGWQYF.

CDR3: CAACRLSKNIQYF. The CDR3 nucleotides read TGTGCCGCATGCAGGTTGTCCAAAAACATTCAGTACTTC. The genes are TRBV11-2 and TRBJ2-4; D is unresolved. This CDR3 has 13 amino acids. CDR1 is SGHAT, CDR2 FQNNGV, per germline. Trimming cost V 11 bases and J 2 bases, with 13 bases left between them.

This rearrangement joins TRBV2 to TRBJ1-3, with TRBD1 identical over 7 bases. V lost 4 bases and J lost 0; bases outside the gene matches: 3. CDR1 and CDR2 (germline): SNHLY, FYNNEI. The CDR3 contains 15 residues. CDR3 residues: CASSAGQTSGNTIYF. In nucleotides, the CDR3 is TGTGCCAGCAGTGCGGGACAGACCTCTGGAAACACCATATATTTT.

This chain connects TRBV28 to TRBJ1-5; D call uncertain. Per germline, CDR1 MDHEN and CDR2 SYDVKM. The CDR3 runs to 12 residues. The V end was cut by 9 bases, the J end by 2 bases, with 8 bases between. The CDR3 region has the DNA TGTGCCAGTTTTGGGCGCAATCAGCCCCAGCATTTT. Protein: CASFGRNQPQHF.

CDR3 amino acids: CAWSPGGRNEQFF. The CDR3 DNA reads as TGTGCCTGGAGCCCGGGGGGCCGCAATGAGCAGTTCTTC. The V and J genes are TRBV30 and TRBJ2-1, with D possibly being TRBD2 (7 bases). CDR3 size: 13 residues. V lost 3 bases, J lost 6 bases, and 12 bases lay in between. Per the germline V gene, CDR1 is GTSNPN and CDR2 is SVGIG (reference sequence).

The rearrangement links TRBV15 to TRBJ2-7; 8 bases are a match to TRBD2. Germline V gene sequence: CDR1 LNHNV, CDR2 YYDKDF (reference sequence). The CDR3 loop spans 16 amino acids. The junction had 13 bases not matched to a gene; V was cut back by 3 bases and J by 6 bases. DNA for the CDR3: TGTGCCACCAGCAGGCTGACCCCGGGACTAGAGGCCGAGCAGTACTTC. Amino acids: CATSRLTPGLEAEQYF.

Here the CDR3 reads CASREGVLNTGELFF. Here the CDR3 DNA reads TGTGCCAGCAGGGAGGGAGTCCTAAACACCGGGGAGCTGTTTTTT. The chain uses TRBV2 and TRBJ2-2; a possible D gene is TRBD2 (6 bases). The CDR3 loop spans 15 amino acids. The germline V and J ends were trimmed by 6 bases and 2 bases, with 13 bases remaining between them. Germline values: CDR1 SNHLY, CDR2 FYNNEI.

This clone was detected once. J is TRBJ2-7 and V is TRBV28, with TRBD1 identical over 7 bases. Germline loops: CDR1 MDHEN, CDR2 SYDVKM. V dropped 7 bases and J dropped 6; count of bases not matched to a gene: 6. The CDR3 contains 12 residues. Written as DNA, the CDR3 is TGTGCCAGCAAGACAGGGCCCCTCGAGCAGTACTTC. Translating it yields CASKTGPLEQYF. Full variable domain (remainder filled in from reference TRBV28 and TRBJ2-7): DVKVTQSSRYLVKRTGEKVFLECVQDMDHENMFWYRQDPGLGLRLIYFSYDVKMKEKGDIPEGYSVSREKKERFSLILESASTNQTSMYLCASKTGPLEQYFGPGTRLTVT.

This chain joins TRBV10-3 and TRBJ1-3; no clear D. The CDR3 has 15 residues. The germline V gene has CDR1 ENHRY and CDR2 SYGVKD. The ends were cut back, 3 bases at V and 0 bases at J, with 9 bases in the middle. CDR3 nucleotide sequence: TGTGCCATCAGTGACCAGGTTAACTCTGGAAACACCATATATTTT. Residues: CAISDQVNSGNTIYF.

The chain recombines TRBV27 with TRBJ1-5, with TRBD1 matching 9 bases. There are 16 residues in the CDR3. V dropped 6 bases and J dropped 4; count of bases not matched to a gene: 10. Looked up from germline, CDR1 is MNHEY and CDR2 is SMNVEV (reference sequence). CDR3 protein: CASSDRTGVENQPQHF. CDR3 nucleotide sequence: TGTGCCAGCAGCGACCGGACAGGGGTGGAAAATCAGCCCCAGCATTTT.

The CDR3 spells CACLRQGNWNEQFF. The DNA for the CDR3 is TGTGCCTGCTTGAGGCAGGGGAATTGGAATGAGCAGTTCTTC. The rearrangement links TRBV6-1 to TRBJ2-1; D may be TRBD1 (6 bases). Germline loops: CDR1 MNHNS, CDR2 SASEGT. Trimming took off 11 bases at V and 7 bases at J, with 21 bases between the two ends. The CDR3 is made up of 14 amino acids.

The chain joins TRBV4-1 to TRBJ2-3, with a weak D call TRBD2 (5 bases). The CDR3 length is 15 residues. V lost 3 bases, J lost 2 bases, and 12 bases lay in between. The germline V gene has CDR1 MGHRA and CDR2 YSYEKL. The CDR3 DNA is TGCGCCAGCAGCCAGCTGGACTGGGCCACAGATACGCAGTATTTT. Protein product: CASSQLDWATDTQYF.

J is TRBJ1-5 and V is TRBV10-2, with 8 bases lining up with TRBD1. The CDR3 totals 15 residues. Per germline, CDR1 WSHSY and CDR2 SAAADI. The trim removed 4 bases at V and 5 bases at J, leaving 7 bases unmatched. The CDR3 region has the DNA TGCGCCAGCAGTGCCATCGACAGGGGAGATCAGCCCCAGCATTTT. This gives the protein CASSAIDRGDQPQHF.

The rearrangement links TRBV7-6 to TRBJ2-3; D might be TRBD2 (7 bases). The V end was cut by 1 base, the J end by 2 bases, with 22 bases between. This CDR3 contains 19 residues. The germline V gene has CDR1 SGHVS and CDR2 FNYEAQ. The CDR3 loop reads CASSLDVPVRGTNTDTQYF. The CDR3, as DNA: TGTGCCAGCAGCTTAGACGTCCCCGTGCGGGGGACAAACACAGATACGCAGTATTTT.

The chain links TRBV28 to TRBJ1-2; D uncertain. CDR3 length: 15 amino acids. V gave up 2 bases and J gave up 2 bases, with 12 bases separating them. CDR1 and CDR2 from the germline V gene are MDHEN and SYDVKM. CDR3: CASSLLVSGNYGYTF. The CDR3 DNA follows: TGTGCCAGCAGTTTACTCGTGTCCGGGAACTATGGCTACACCTTC.

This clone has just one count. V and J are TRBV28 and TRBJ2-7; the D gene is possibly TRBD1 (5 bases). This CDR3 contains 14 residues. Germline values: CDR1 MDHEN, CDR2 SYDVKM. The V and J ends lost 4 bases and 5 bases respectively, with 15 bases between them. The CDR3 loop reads CASSSRVAPHEQYF. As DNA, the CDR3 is TGTGCCAGCAGTTCCAGGGTGGCCCCGCACGAGCAGTACTTC. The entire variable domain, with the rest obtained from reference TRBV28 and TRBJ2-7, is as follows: DVKVTQSSRYLVKRTGEKVFLECVQDMDHENMFWYRQDPGLGLRLIYFSYDVKMKEKGDIPEGYSVSREKKERFSLILESASTNQTSMYLCASSSRVAPHEQYFGPGTRLTVT.

CDR3 nucleotide sequence: TGTGCCAGCAGCCCAGGGGTCGGACAGGGAACATACGAGCAGTACTTC. It specifies CASSPGVGQGTYEQYF. J is TRBJ2-7 and V is TRBV9; 8 positions match TRBD1. Germline V CDR1 and CDR2: SGDLS, YYNGEE. V was pared by 4 bases and J by 4 bases, with 13 bases of the junction left unmatched. The CDR3 loop spans 16 amino acids.

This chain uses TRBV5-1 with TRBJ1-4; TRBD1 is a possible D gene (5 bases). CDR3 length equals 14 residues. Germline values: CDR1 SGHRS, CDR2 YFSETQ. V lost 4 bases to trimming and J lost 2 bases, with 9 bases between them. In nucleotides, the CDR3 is TGCGCCAGCAGCCCGGACACGACTAATGAAAAACTGTTTTTT. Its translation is CASSPDTTNEKLFF. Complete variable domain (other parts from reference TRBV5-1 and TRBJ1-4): KAGVTQTPRYLIKTRGQQVTLSCSPISGHRSVSWYQQTPGQGLQFLFEYFSETQRNKGNFPGRFSGRQFSNSRSEMNVSTLELGDSALYLCASSPDTTNEKLFFGSGTQLSVL.

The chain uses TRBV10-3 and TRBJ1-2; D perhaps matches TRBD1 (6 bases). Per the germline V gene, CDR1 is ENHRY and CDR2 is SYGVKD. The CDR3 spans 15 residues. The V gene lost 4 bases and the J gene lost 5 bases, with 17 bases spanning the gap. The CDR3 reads CAISGTTGHQYGYTF. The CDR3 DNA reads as TGTGCCATCAGTGGGACGACGGGACATCAGTATGGCTACACCTTC.

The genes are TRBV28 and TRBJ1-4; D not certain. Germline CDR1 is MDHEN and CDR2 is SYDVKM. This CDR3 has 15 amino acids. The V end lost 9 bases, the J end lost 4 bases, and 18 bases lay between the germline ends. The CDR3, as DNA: TGTGCCAGTAAAACAATACAGATGCGTAATGAAAAACTGTTTTTT. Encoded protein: CASKTIQMRNEKLFF.

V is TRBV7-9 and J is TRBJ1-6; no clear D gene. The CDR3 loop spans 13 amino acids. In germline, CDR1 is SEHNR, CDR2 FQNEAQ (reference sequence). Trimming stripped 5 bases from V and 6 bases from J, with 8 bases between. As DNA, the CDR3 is TGTGCCAGCAGCACTGCGGTTAATTCACCCCTCCACTTT. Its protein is CASSTAVNSPLHF.

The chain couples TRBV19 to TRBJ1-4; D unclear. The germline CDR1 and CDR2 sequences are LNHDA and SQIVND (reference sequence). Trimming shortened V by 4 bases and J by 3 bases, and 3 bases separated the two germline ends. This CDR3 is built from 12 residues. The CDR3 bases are TGTGCCAGTAGTACCTCTAATGAAAAACTGTTTTTT. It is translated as CASSTSNEKLFF.

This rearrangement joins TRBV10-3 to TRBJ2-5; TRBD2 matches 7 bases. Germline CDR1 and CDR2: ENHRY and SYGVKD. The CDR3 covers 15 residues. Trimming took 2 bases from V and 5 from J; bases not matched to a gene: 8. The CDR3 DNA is TGTGCCATCAGTGAGGTGGGAGGGCCTTCTGAGACCCAGTACTTC. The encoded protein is CAISEVGGPSETQYF.

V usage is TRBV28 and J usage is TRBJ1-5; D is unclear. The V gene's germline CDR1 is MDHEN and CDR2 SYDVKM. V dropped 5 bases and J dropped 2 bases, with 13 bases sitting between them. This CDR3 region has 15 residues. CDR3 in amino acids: CASSTKGRGNQPQHF. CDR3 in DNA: TGTGCCAGCAGTACCAAAGGGAGAGGCAATCAGCCCCAGCATTTT.